The sequence of this TCR beta chain was determined in a study of CD8+CD57+ T cells in acquired aplastic anemia. Overall study context: Sorted CD4+ plus CD8+ cells gave DNA averaging roughly 3.5 ug.

This clonotype was seen at least ten times. Its specificity is unknown. Study-level results: No significant difference in CD8+ Simpson's diversity was found between patients and controls.

From germline, CDR1 is LNHNV and CDR2 YYDKDF (reference sequence). The ends were cut back, 0 bases at V and 6 bases at J, with 4 bases in the middle. This CDR3 region has 12 residues. Genomic DNA was employed as the template in profiling TCR beta VDJ and CDR3. TCRdb recomputed calls from the reads with MiXCR, one row per CDR3 protein. Of about 210,000 distinct CDR3 sequences in the sample, roughly 33% were seen once. This rearrangement joins TRBV15 to TRBJ2-3; D uncertain. The sequence was obtained from a human donor in good health, serving as a control. Specimen: sorted CD4+, CD8+, or CD8+CD57+ T cells (not recorded which) from PBMCs. CDR3 region: CATSRDQDTQYF. DNA for the CDR3: TGTGCCACCAGCAGAGATCAGGATACGCAGTATTTT. Looking up the rest from reference TRBV15 and TRBJ2-3 gives the full variable domain: DAMVIQNPRYQVTQFGKPVTLSCSQTLNHNVMYWYQQKSSQAPKLLFHYYDKDFNNEADTPDNFQSRRPNTSFCFLDIRSPGLGDTAMYLCATSRDQDTQYFGPGTRLTVL.